The next 12 T cell receptor beta chains were all read from a single sample in a study of cytomegalovirus exposure and HLA in healthy donors. Primers for the PCR totalled 60 Vbeta and 13 Jbeta. The method was immunoSEQ multiplex PCR; TCRdb's version includes in-frame clones alone and lacks a portion of them. Among about 140,000 clones listed, over 60% were seen once. The sequencing input was PBMCs. The receptors stem from a woman aged 60-75 years in good health and CMV-seronegative.

V and J are TRBV5-3 and TRBJ2-4, with D possibly being TRBD2 (6 bases). TRBV5-3 is an ORF, with its function uncertain. Trimming removed 4 bases at V and 0 bases at J, with 17 bases between. CDR3 length: 17 amino acids. For the CDR3, the DNA is TGTGCCAGAAGCCGTTCAGGGACTCCAATAGCCAAAAACATTCAGTACTTC. It encodes CARSRSGTPIAKNIQYF.

The chain employs TRBV10-3 and TRBJ2-2; tentative D call: TRBD1 (5 bases). Germline assignment: CDR1 ENHRY and CDR2 SYGVKD. Trimming removed 0 bases at V and 7 bases at J, with 9 bases between. This CDR3 spans 14 amino acids. DNA for the CDR3: TGTGCCATCAGTGAGTCGGGTCAGGGCGGGGAGCTGTTTTTT. It specifies CAISESGQGGELFF.

The V call is TRBV28, the J call TRBJ1-4, with TRBD1 identical over 9 bases. Germline CDR1 is MDHEN and CDR2 is SYDVKM. Trimming at V came to 3 bases and at J to 0 bases, leaving 5 bases not matched to a gene. The CDR3 has 17 amino acids. Written as DNA, the CDR3 is TGTGCCAGCAGTTTGGACAGGGGTCCAACAACTAATGAAAAACTGTTTTTT. Its translation: CASSLDRGPTTNEKLFF.

V gene TRBV2 combines with J gene TRBJ2-7; 9 nucleotides align to TRBD1. The CDR3 covers 13 residues. Germline V gene data show CDR1 as SNHLY and CDR2 as FYNNEI. J lost 3 bases, V lost 6 bases, and 3 bases had no gene match. The CDR3, as DNA: TGTGCCAGCAGCCCGGACAGGGGCTACGAGCAGTACTTC. Translating it yields CASSPDRGYEQYF.

The chain couples TRBV11-1 to TRBJ2-3; possibly TRBD1 for D (5 bases). The CDR3 spans 15 residues. V was shortened by 1 base and J by 4 bases, with 12 bases between the two germline ends. Germline values: CDR1 SGHAT, CDR2 FQDESV (reference sequence). CDR3 region: CASSLVGAKPDTQYF. The CDR3 DNA is TGTGCCAGCAGCTTAGTTGGGGCCAAACCAGATACGCAGTATTTT.

The chain is built from TRBV7-2 and TRBJ1-6; maybe TRBD1 (6 bases). V dropped 2 bases and J dropped 9 bases, with 8 bases sitting between them. Germline loops: CDR1 SGHTA, CDR2 FQGNSA. The CDR3 consists of 13 residues. CDR3 bases: TGTGCCAGCAGCTTACGCAGGGGTTCACCCCTCCACTTT. It translates to CASSLRRGSPLHF.

The chain carries TRBV2 and TRBJ1-2, with D uncertain. The CDR3 runs 15 residues. Trimming pared 7 bases from V and 8 bases from J, leaving 23 bases between. The germline V gene has CDR1 SNHLY and CDR2 FYNNEI. CDR3 nucleotides: TGTGCCAGCAAGAGGGCGGGCCGCGAATCTATCGGCTACACCTTC. It yields the protein CASKRAGRESIGYTF.

V and J are TRBV5-1 and TRBJ1-4; D is uncertain. The length of the CDR3 is 15 residues. V lost 0 bases and J lost 12, with 18 bases in between. The germline V gene encodes CDR1 SGHRS and CDR2 YFSETQ. As DNA, the CDR3 is TGCGCCAGCAGCTTGGAAGCATTTACGGGGAGAGAACTGTTTTTT. This codes for CASSLEAFTGRELFF.

The rearrangement links TRBV7-8 to TRBJ1-3, with TRBD1 as a possible D gene (6 bases). Trimming removed 2 bases from V and 0 bases from J, with 14 bases in between. This CDR3 spans 17 amino acids. The germline V gene encodes CDR1 SGHVS and CDR2 FQNEAQ. CDR3 nucleotides: TGTGCCAGCAGCTTATTCGGGACACCGAGCTCTGGAAACACCATATATTTT. Translation gives CASSLFGTPSSGNTIYF.

This rearrangement joins TRBV9 to TRBJ1-2, with 7 bases lining up with TRBD1. J lost 0 bases, V lost 4 bases, and 6 bases had no gene match. This CDR3 contains 15 residues. Germline CDR1 SGDLS, CDR2 YYNGEE. CDR3 DNA: TGTGCCAGCAGCCCCTGGGACAGAGCTAACTATGGCTACACCTTC. The encoded protein is CASSPWDRANYGYTF.

J is TRBJ2-3 and V is TRBV6-5, with 8 bases matching TRBD2. V lost 1 base to trimming and J lost 0 bases; unmatched junction nucleotides: 3. Germline CDR1 reads MNHEY; CDR2 reads SVGAGI. The CDR3 has 16 residues. The chain's CDR3 is CASSYFASGSTDTQYF. The CDR3 nucleotides read TGTGCCAGCAGTTACTTTGCTAGCGGGAGCACAGATACGCAGTATTTT.

This chain joins TRBV27 and TRBJ1-2, with 7 bases lining up with TRBD1. Germline-derived CDR1 and CDR2 are MNHEY and SMNVEV (reference sequence). This CDR3 region has 14 residues. The trim removed 5 bases at V and 3 bases at J, leaving 6 bases unmatched. This CDR3 reads CASSPRQGYYGYTF. The CDR3 coding sequence is TGTGCCAGCAGTCCCCGACAGGGATACTATGGCTACACCTTC.